This T cell receptor beta chain was sequenced in a study of OX40 agonist ivuxolimab in advanced cancers. Study conclusions and caveats: Some nonresponders likewise displayed low normalized T-cell clonal expansion.

With respect to this clone: The antigen is undetermined.

Repertoires were generated with immunoSEQ multiplex PCR, while TCRdb's copy carries only in-frame clones and drops some. The table records over 85,000 clones, about 92% of them present only once. V lost 4 bases and J 4 bases, leaving 6 bases between the germline ends. CDR1 MGHDK and CDR2 SYGVNS come from the germline V gene. The CDR3 has 12 residues. The genes are TRBV25-1 and TRBJ2-3; D is uncertain. This receptor was obtained from an adult with an advanced solid tumor such as melanoma, head and neck, liver or kidney cancer. The sequencing here drew on CD4+ or CD8+ T cells sorted from blood, taken in a trial of the OX40 agonist ivuxolimab. This chain's CDR3 is CASSATADTQYF. DNA of the CDR3: TGTGCCAGCAGTGCAACGGCAGATACGCAGTATTTT.